The 26 T cell receptor beta chains reported below all come from one sample, sequenced in a study of blood T cell repertoires in COVID-19. Profiling relied on immunoSEQ multiplex PCR, and the TCRdb table lists in-frame clones only, not all of them. This table has some 80,000 clones, 82% appearing once. Sequencing was done on a sample of peripheral blood. The source of these receptors is a human donor in a cohort sampled during active COVID-19.

The chain joins TRBV5-1 to TRBJ2-3; 8 bases are shared with TRBD1. This CDR3 is built from 16 residues. Germline loops: CDR1 SGHRS, CDR2 YFSETQ. With V trimmed by 4 bases and J by 2 bases, 9 bases remained unmatched. Written as DNA, the CDR3 is TGCGCCAGCAGCCCCCTAAGGACAGGGATCACAGATACGCAGTATTTT. Protein: CASSPLRTGITDTQYF.

J is TRBJ1-5 and V is TRBV6-6, with a tentative D call TRBD1 (6 bases). CDR3 length: 17 amino acids. V lost 5 bases and J lost 6, with 23 bases in between. The germline CDR1 and CDR2 sequences are MNHNY and SVGAGI (reference sequence). The CDR3, as DNA: TGTGCCAGCAGTCCGGGGACCGGACAGTGGGGTAGTCAGCCCCAGCATTTT. Protein sequence: CASSPGTGQWGSQPQHF.

V usage is TRBV11-3 and J usage is TRBJ1-1; D gene uncertain. The CDR3 contains 14 residues. Trimming stripped 3 bases from V and 1 base from J, with 9 bases between. Looked up from germline, CDR1 is SGHNT and CDR2 is YENEEA. The CDR3 DNA is TGTGCCAGCAGCTTCCGTGGCCAGAACACTGAAGCTTTCTTT. Protein sequence: CASSFRGQNTEAFF.

This chain connects TRBV15 to TRBJ1-2; tentative D call: TRBD1 (5 bases). The CDR3 consists of 13 residues. Germline CDR1 is LNHNV and CDR2 is YYDKDF (reference sequence). Between the trimmed V and J ends, which lost 3 bases and 3 bases, there was a span of 8 bases. The DNA for the CDR3 is TGTGCCACCAGCAGGGGGGGAGACTATGGCTACACCTTC. Its translation is CATSRGGDYGYTF. The whole variable domain, remainder taken from reference TRBV15 and TRBJ1-2, is DAMVIQNPRYQVTQFGKPVTLSCSQTLNHNVMYWYQQKSSQAPKLLFHYYDKDFNNEADTPDNFQSRRPNTSFCFLDIRSPGLGDTAMYLCATSRGGDYGYTFGSGTRLTVV.

The rearrangement joins TRBV4-2 to TRBJ1-1, with D perhaps matching TRBD1 (5 bases). This CDR3 spans 14 amino acids. The V end lost 2 bases, the J end lost 1 base, and 8 bases lay between the germline ends. Germline V CDR1 and CDR2: LGHNA, YNFKEQ. In nucleotides, the CDR3 is TGTGCCAGCAGCCAACCTGACAGGAACACTGAAGCTTTCTTT. The encoded protein is CASSQPDRNTEAFF.

CDR3: CASKPSGDSPLHF. In nucleotides, the CDR3 is TGTGCCAGTAAACCCTCAGGGGATTCACCCCTCCACTTT. V and J are TRBV19 and TRBJ1-6; D may be TRBD1 (6 bases). Trimming stripped 7 bases from V and 8 bases from J, with 12 bases between. The CDR3 is 13 residues long. The germline V gene encodes CDR1 LNHDA and CDR2 SQIVND (reference sequence).

The V gene is TRBV11-2, the J gene TRBJ1-1; D is perhaps TRBD1 (5 bases). This CDR3 region has 14 residues. V lost 6 bases and J lost 4, with 15 bases in between. CDR1 SGHAT and CDR2 FQNNGV come from the germline V gene. The CDR3 DNA reads TGTGCCAGCAGACCTACAGGAGCGAGCACTGAAGCTTTCTTT. It is translated as CASRPTGASTEAFF.

V and J are TRBV4-2 and TRBJ2-6; D perhaps matches TRBD1 (6 bases). Germline assignment: CDR1 LGHNA and CDR2 YNFKEQ. CDR3 size: 16 residues. V lost 1 base to trimming and J lost 1 base, with 8 bases between them. CDR3 bases: TGTGCCAGCAGCCAAGCCAGGGGATCTGGGGCCAACGTCCTGACTTTC. It is translated as CASSQARGSGANVLTF.

This clone was observed a handful of times. The chain joins TRBV27 to TRBJ1-5, with a tentative D call TRBD1 (5 bases). CDR1 and CDR2 from the germline V gene are MNHEY and SMNVEV (reference sequence). The CDR3 totals 13 residues. Trimming left V 2 bases short and J 6 bases short, with 8 bases between. CDR3 sequence reads: CASSLNGGQPQHF. CDR3 coding DNA: TGTGCCAGCAGTTTAAACGGGGGTCAGCCCCAGCATTTT.

The V gene is TRBV4-2, the J gene TRBJ1-1, with no clear D. Per the germline V gene, CDR1 is LGHNA and CDR2 is YNFKEQ. V was trimmed by 4 bases and J by 3 bases, leaving 15 bases between them. The CDR3 runs to 15 residues. CDR3 amino acids: CASSPRSGGDTEAFF. CDR3 nucleotide sequence: TGTGCCAGCAGCCCCCGCTCGGGCGGGGACACTGAAGCTTTCTTT.

This clone was found once. This sequence joins TRBV12-3 or TRBV12-4 and TRBJ2-4, with no clear D. The CDR3 is made up of 12 amino acids. V lost 6 bases, J lost 7 bases, and 10 bases lay in between. This chain's CDR3 is CASRAGSNIQYF. The CDR3 DNA sequence: TGTGCCAGCAGAGCAGGCTCTAACATTCAGTACTTC.

The chain links TRBV6-6 to TRBJ1-1, with a tentative D call TRBD1 (5 bases). The CDR3 covers 15 residues. Trimming shortened V by 4 bases and J by 1 base, and 13 bases separated the two germline ends. Germline V gives CDR1 MNHNY, CDR2 SVGAGI (reference sequence). CDR3 sequence (DNA): TGTGCCAGCAGTTGGTCTTCGACAGAGAACACTGAAGCTTTCTTT. Protein: CASSWSSTENTEAFF.

The chain joins TRBV12-3 or TRBV12-4 to TRBJ1-2; 7 nucleotides match TRBD1. This CDR3 spans 13 amino acids. Trimming at V came to 8 bases and at J to 5 bases, leaving 8 bases not matched to a gene. The CDR3 nucleotides are TGTGCCAGCTCCCCACAGGGGTCATATGGCTACACCTTC. It is translated as CASSPQGSYGYTF.

The chain uses TRBV5-4 and TRBJ1-1; D gene uncertain. Trimming stripped 0 bases from V and 1 base from J, with 7 bases between. Germline CDR1 reads SGHNT; CDR2 reads YYREEE (reference sequence). This CDR3 has 14 amino acids. CDR3 in amino acids: CASSLVAGNTEAFF. The CDR3 region has the DNA TGTGCCAGCAGCTTGGTTGCCGGGAACACTGAAGCTTTCTTT.

The gene calls are TRBV6-5 and TRBJ1-1; TRBD1 is a possible D gene (6 bases). This CDR3 has 14 residues. CDR1 is MNHEY, CDR2 SVGAGI, per germline. The germline V and J ends were trimmed by 8 bases and 7 bases, with 20 bases remaining between them. The DNA for the CDR3 is TGTGCCAGCCAGGATGGGACAAAACGAAGTGAAGCTTTCTTT. This sequence encodes CASQDGTKRSEAFF.

This clone was seen just once. This chain joins TRBV19 and TRBJ2-7; 12 bases line up with TRBD2. Germline loops: CDR1 LNHDA, CDR2 SQIVND (reference sequence). The trim removed 5 bases at V and 2 bases at J, leaving 7 bases unmatched. CDR3 length equals 16 residues. The CDR3, as DNA: TGTGCCAGTAGTGTCGGGACTAGCGGGCGAGCCTACGAGCAGTACTTC. Translated, it gives CASSVGTSGRAYEQYF.

The rearrangement joins TRBV7-2 to TRBJ1-6; D perhaps matches TRBD1 (5 bases). Trimming removed 8 bases at V and 5 bases at J, with 13 bases between. Germline V lookup: CDR1 SGHTA, CDR2 FQGNSA. The CDR3 loop spans 14 amino acids. The CDR3 loop reads CASAQTANNSPLHF. The CDR3 DNA is TGTGCCAGCGCGCAGACAGCGAATAATTCACCCCTCCACTTT.

V usage is TRBV11-3 and J usage is TRBJ2-1, with a possible D match to TRBD1 (5 bases). This CDR3 contains 13 residues. V was clipped by 5 bases and J by 6 bases, with 11 bases between them. Germline V gene sequence: CDR1 SGHNT, CDR2 YENEEA. The chain's CDR3 is CASSVDRLNEQFF. As DNA, the CDR3 is TGTGCCAGCAGCGTCGACAGACTCAATGAGCAGTTCTTC.

The V gene is TRBV5-5, the J gene TRBJ2-7; unclear D gene. The germline V gene has CDR1 SGHKS and CDR2 YYEKEE (reference sequence). The CDR3 is 14 residues long. Trimming removed 0 bases at V and 3 bases at J, with 10 bases between. CDR3 DNA sequence: TGTGCCAGCAGCTTGGCCCCCTCGGGCTACGAGCAGTACTTC. Residues: CASSLAPSGYEQYF.

The chain uses TRBV12-3 or TRBV12-4 and TRBJ2-3; unclear D gene. Trimming removed 7 bases at V and 3 bases at J, with 8 bases between. This CDR3 contains 12 residues. The CDR3 here is CASKASTDTQYF. The DNA of the CDR3 is TGTGCCAGCAAAGCGTCGACAGATACGCAGTATTTT.

This clone was found once. This rearrangement joins TRBV19 to TRBJ1-6; D is uncertain. The germline gives CDR1 LNHDA, CDR2 SQIVND (reference sequence). V was cut by 3 bases and J by 6 bases, with 9 bases left in between. CDR3 size: 14 residues. The CDR3 spells CASSMGDFNSPLHF. Here the CDR3 DNA reads TGTGCCAGTAGTATGGGTGACTTTAATTCACCCCTCCACTTT.

The chain couples TRBV13 to TRBJ1-2; 11 nucleotides line up with TRBD1. CDR1 PRHDT and CDR2 FYEKMQ come from the germline V gene (reference sequence). Germline trimming cut 2 bases from V and 6 bases from J; bases unmatched to any gene: 11. The CDR3 has 17 amino acids. The CDR3 sequence: CASSLLGQGAIGNGYTF. DNA of the CDR3: TGTGCCAGCAGCTTACTTGGACAGGGGGCTATCGGTAATGGCTACACCTTC.

The chain carries TRBV5-1 and TRBJ2-1, with TRBD2 matching over 11 bases. Germline trimming cut 4 bases from V and 6 bases from J; bases unmatched to any gene: 9. This CDR3 is 16 amino acids long. Germline CDR1 SGHRS, CDR2 YFSETQ. Here the CDR3 DNA reads TGCGCCAGCAGCATTCCCTCTAGCGGGGGGCCCAATGAGCAGTTCTTC. Its translation is CASSIPSSGGPNEQFF.

The chain combines TRBV9 with TRBJ1-1; 7 nucleotides match TRBD1. The germline V gene has CDR1 SGDLS and CDR2 YYNGEE. There are 16 residues in the CDR3. V shed 4 bases, J shed 4 bases, and the junction held 13 bases outside the gene matches. In nucleotides, the CDR3 is TGTGCCAGCAGCCCGCGACAGGGTGGGATTAGCACTGAAGCTTTCTTT. Encoded protein: CASSPRQGGISTEAFF.

This chain connects TRBV7-8 to TRBJ2-7; tentatively, D is TRBD2 (5 bases). Germline lookup yields CDR1 SGHVS and CDR2 FQNEAQ. This CDR3 contains 13 residues. V lost 1 base and J 7 bases, leaving 11 bases between the germline ends. In DNA, the CDR3 is TGTGCCAGCAGCTTAGTCGGTACGGGAGAGCAGTACTTC. It encodes CASSLVGTGEQYF.

This chain connects TRBV7-3 to TRBJ2-6; tentatively, D is TRBD2 (6 bases). This CDR3 spans 19 amino acids. Germline V gene data show CDR1 as SGHTA and CDR2 as FQGTGA. Trimming removed 0 bases from V and 5 bases from J, with 20 bases in between. DNA of the CDR3: TGTGCCAGCAGCTTAACGGCCCGGGAGTCAGGGCATAGGGCCAACGTCCTGACTTTC. This encodes CASSLTARESGHRANVLTF.